This is a list of T cell receptor beta chains from one sample in a study of T-cell memory formation after mild COVID-19. TCRdb redid the calling of the 5' RACE reads with MiXCR, one entry per CDR3 protein. There are about 560,000 distinct CDR3 sequences in the sample; 17% occur only once, and 8.1% lies in the top ten. The sample consisted of PBMCs or a T cell subset sorted from them (not recorded which). These TCRs come from an adult woman who had mild COVID-19 (a few samples of this study predate the infection). Cell type and time point are not known. Each CDR3 is given with its conserved first and last residue. The order of the fields is J gene, V gene, CDR3 protein.

J gene: TRBJ1-1
V gene: TRBV12-3/TRBV12-4
CDR3 protein: CASSFERGNTEAFF

J gene: TRBJ2-7
V gene: TRBV7-2
CDR3 protein: CASSPGWEQYF

J gene: TRBJ2-2
V gene: TRBV12-3/TRBV12-4
CDR3 protein: CASTWGTGELFF

J gene: TRBJ1-2
V gene: TRBV5-4
CDR3 protein: CASSDHRQLANYGYTF

J gene: TRBJ1-2
V gene: TRBV5-6
CDR3 protein: CASSKQGEPNYGYTF

J gene: TRBJ2-1
V gene: TRBV7-9
CDR3 protein: CASSFSSAAVGEQFF

J gene: TRBJ2-5
V gene: TRBV20-1
CDR3 protein: CSALPPGSLRSQYF

J gene: TRBJ1-1
V gene: TRBV10-3
CDR3 protein: CAISESRRFTEAFF

J gene: TRBJ2-1
V gene: TRBV24-1
CDR3 protein: CATSDLTGTRNEQFF

J gene: TRBJ2-7
V gene: TRBV12-3/TRBV12-4
CDR3 protein: CASRLAGGTHEQYF

J gene: TRBJ2-3
V gene: TRBV19
CDR3 protein: CASSLWTMTDTQYF

J gene: TRBJ1-1
V gene: TRBV2
CDR3 protein: CASVGLDTEAFF

J gene: TRBJ2-7
V gene: TRBV20-1
CDR3 protein: CSARDPREDSYEQYF

J gene: TRBJ2-5
V gene: TRBV2
CDR3 protein: CASSAALETQYF

J gene: TRBJ2-5
V gene: TRBV13
CDR3 protein: CASSPPDRTKYQETQYF

J gene: TRBJ1-2
V gene: TRBV12-3/TRBV12-4
CDR3 protein: CASSLEQMDYGYTF

J gene: TRBJ1-1
V gene: TRBV7-2
CDR3 protein: CASRQGQENTEAFF

J gene: TRBJ1-1
V gene: TRBV7-3
CDR3 protein: CASSLDTGEAFF

J gene: TRBJ2-2
V gene: TRBV10-3
CDR3 protein: CAIRPETGTNTGELFF

J gene: TRBJ2-5
V gene: TRBV7-6
CDR3 protein: CASSLAPVVETQYF

J gene: TRBJ1-1
V gene: TRBV6-5
CDR3 protein: CASSYGTATEAFF

J gene: TRBJ1-1
V gene: TRBV3-1
CDR3 protein: CASSQVAGWATEAFF

J gene: TRBJ2-7
V gene: TRBV7-9
CDR3 protein: CASSSTSGLIYEQYF

J gene: TRBJ1-5
V gene: TRBV15
CDR3 protein: CATSRNLGVDLHQPQHF

J gene: TRBJ2-3
V gene: TRBV5-1
CDR3 protein: CASSPGTSGRWSTDTQYF

J gene: TRBJ2-1
V gene: TRBV6-5
CDR3 protein: CASSYSTGGSGEQFF

J gene: TRBJ2-1
V gene: TRBV11-2
CDR3 protein: CASSLGGAGVENEQFF

J gene: TRBJ2-2
V gene: TRBV7-7
CDR3 protein: CASSLALRGWEKLDTGELFF

J gene: TRBJ2-1
V gene: TRBV7-9
CDR3 protein: CASSTTRNEQFF

J gene: TRBJ2-2
V gene: TRBV20-1
CDR3 protein: CSAGTQTRLATAGELFF

J gene: TRBJ2-6
V gene: TRBV5-1
CDR3 protein: CASSLAGTFSGANVLTF

J gene: TRBJ1-1
V gene: TRBV5-1
CDR3 protein: CASSGTVENTEAFF

J gene: TRBJ2-3
V gene: TRBV4-3
CDR3 protein: CASSQDRAGGTDTQYF

J gene: TRBJ1-5
V gene: TRBV12-3/TRBV12-4
CDR3 protein: CASRRTVTPQHF

J gene: TRBJ2-5
V gene: TRBV11-3
CDR3 protein: CASRKNSGTGETQYF

J gene: TRBJ1-1
V gene: TRBV20-1
CDR3 protein: CSAPHRGSLSEAFF

J gene: TRBJ2-3
V gene: TRBV20-1
CDR3 protein: CSARKSGGGSNTQYF

J gene: TRBJ2-3
V gene: TRBV5-1
CDR3 protein: CASSLTGAWADTQYF

J gene: TRBJ1-1
V gene: TRBV12-3/TRBV12-4
CDR3 protein: CASSPTGGESFF

J gene: TRBJ1-1
V gene: TRBV12-3/TRBV12-4
CDR3 protein: CASSIAGSMNTEAFF

J gene: TRBJ2-1
V gene: TRBV9
CDR3 protein: CASGRSSYNEQFF

J gene: TRBJ2-1
V gene: TRBV11-1
CDR3 protein: CASSLEWLGTGVVDEQFF